Listed here are 9 T cell receptor beta chains from one sample, sequenced in a study of T cell changes during pregnancy in multiple sclerosis (dated by TCRdb to the late 2010s). The library was generated by the immunoSEQ multiplex PCR assay. TCRdb's version of the immuneACCESS table is confined to in-frame rearrangements and falls short of the full clone set. An unresolved V gene accounts for under half of the shortfall where checked; the remainder is of unknown origin. This sample comprises about 81,000 clones, roughly 95% of them detected only once. The ten largest clones add up to 1.3% to 1.5% of the sample. The input for sequencing was peripheral blood, taken in the third trimester of pregnancy. These receptors originate from a female donor in good health, enrolled as a control in a pregnancy study.

This clone was observed a few times. The genes are TRBV25-1 and TRBJ2-1, with a possible D match to TRBD1 (5 bases). V was cut by 0 bases and J by 5 bases, with 14 bases left in between. The V gene's germline CDR1 is MGHDK and CDR2 SYGVNS. CDR3 length: 16 residues. The CDR3: CASSEYFLDSNNEQFF. CDR3 DNA: TGTGCCAGCAGTGAATATTTCCTAGACAGTAACAATGAGCAGTTCTTC.

The genes are TRBV7-9 and TRBJ1-2, with a possible D match to TRBD1 (5 bases). V lost 4 bases and J 4 bases, leaving 16 bases between the germline ends. The CDR3 totals 15 residues. CDR1 is SEHNR, CDR2 FQNEAQ, per germline (reference sequence). In DNA form, the CDR3 reads TGTGCCAGCAGCTACTCAGCGACAGCGTCCTATGGCTACACCTTC. As protein: CASSYSATASYGYTF.

The chain uses TRBV28 and TRBJ2-7; TRBD1 agrees at 7 bases. Germline CDR1 and CDR2: MDHEN and SYDVKM. This CDR3 has 16 amino acids. Trimming took 2 bases from V and 6 from J; bases not matched to a gene: 13. The CDR3 DNA reads TGTGCCAGCAGTTTACGGCCCAGGGGGTATTTTGGCGAGCAGTACTTC. Translated, it gives CASSLRPRGYFGEQYF.

This clone has a single count. This chain uses TRBV4-1 with TRBJ2-3, with 12 bases fitting TRBD2. This CDR3 region has 16 residues. After removal of 4 bases from V and 2 bases from J, the junction contained 4 bases not matched to a gene. In germline, CDR1 is MGHRA, CDR2 YSYEKL. CDR3 nucleotides: TGCGCCAGCAGCCCCCTAGCGGGAGGGTTCACAGATACGCAGTATTTT. It specifies CASSPLAGGFTDTQYF.

The V call is TRBV7-9, the J call TRBJ1-1; TRBD1 might be the D (6 bases). Germline values: CDR1 SEHNR, CDR2 FQNEAQ (reference sequence). The germline V and J ends were trimmed by 1 base and 11 bases, with 17 bases remaining between them. This CDR3 has 14 residues. The CDR3 bases are TGTGCCAGCAGCTTAGTTGCGGGGGCGCGTTCGGCTTTCTTT. It specifies CASSLVAGARSAFF.

The chain combines TRBV20-1 with TRBJ2-1; no clear D. V lost 3 bases and J 8 bases, leaving 8 bases between the germline ends. The length of the CDR3 is 11 residues. Germline V CDR1 and CDR2: DFQATT, SNEGSKA (reference sequence). The CDR3 reads CSASRLDEQFF. Here the CDR3 DNA reads TGCAGTGCTAGCCGGTTGGATGAGCAGTTCTTC.

J is TRBJ2-2 and V is TRBV28; 12 bases are a match to TRBD2. The ends lost 3 bases at V and 6 bases at J; junction bases unmatched: 17. CDR1 is MDHEN and CDR2 is SYDVKM in the germline V gene. The CDR3 consists of 20 residues. CDR3 amino acids: CASSFPKERLAGDRPGELFF. The CDR3 region has the DNA TGTGCCAGCAGTTTTCCCAAGGAGAGACTAGCGGGAGATAGGCCCGGGGAGCTGTTTTTT.

The V call is TRBV5-4, the J call TRBJ2-2, with 11 nucleotides matching TRBD2. J was trimmed by 7 bases and V by 0 bases; bases with no gene match: 5. CDR3 size: 16 residues. CDR1 SGHNT and CDR2 YYREEE come from the germline V gene (reference sequence). The CDR3, as DNA: TGTGCCAGCAGCTTGGTTCTAGCGGGAGGAGTCGGGGAGCTGTTTTTT. Its translation is CASSLVLAGGVGELFF.

The V call is TRBV9, the J call TRBJ2-7; 7 nucleotides align to TRBD1. The V gene end was trimmed by 1 base and the J gene end by 7 bases; junction bases not matched to a gene: 2. The germline gives CDR1 SGDLS, CDR2 YYNGEE. The CDR3 runs to 12 residues. Here the CDR3 reads CASSVYRGEQYF. CDR3 DNA: TGTGCCAGCAGCGTATACAGGGGAGAGCAGTACTTC.